This T cell receptor beta chain stems from a study of PD-1 blockade in classical Hodgkin lymphoma. Measured with immunoSEQ multiplex PCR; TCRdb has only the in-frame clones, and not every one. This sample carries around 30,000 clones, 80% to 90% of them seen once, and the ten largest clones take about 0.59%. Time point here: cycle 4 day 1 (C4D1), after around six weeks of nivolumab. Each patient experienced a relapse that followed autologous stem cell transplantation, and brentuximab vedotin exposure varied. With magnetic negative selection, CD4+ T cells were purified from PBMCs that had been thawed. This specimen consisted of CD4+ T cells from blood, obtained before the fourth cycle of nivolumab. The TCR comes from a human donor with classical Hodgkin lymphoma.

The CDR3 DNA follows: TGTGCCAGCAGTGAATTCGACAGGGTCACAGATACGCAGTATTTT. Translated, it gives CASSEFDRVTDTQYF. The gene calls are TRBV25-1 and TRBJ2-3; 7 nucleotides match TRBD1. V was clipped by 1 base and J by 2 bases; unmatched bases: 3. The CDR3 runs 15 residues. Germline assignment: CDR1 MGHDK and CDR2 SYGVNS.